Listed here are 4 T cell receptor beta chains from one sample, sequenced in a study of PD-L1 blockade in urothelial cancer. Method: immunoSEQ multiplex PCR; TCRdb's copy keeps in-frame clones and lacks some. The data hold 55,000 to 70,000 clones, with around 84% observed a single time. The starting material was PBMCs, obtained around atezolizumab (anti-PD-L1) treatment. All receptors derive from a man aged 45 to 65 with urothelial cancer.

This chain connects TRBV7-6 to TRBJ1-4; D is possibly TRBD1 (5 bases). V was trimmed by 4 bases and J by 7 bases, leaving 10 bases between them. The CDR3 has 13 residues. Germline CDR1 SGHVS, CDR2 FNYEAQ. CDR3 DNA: TGTGCCAGCAGCTCCCAAGGGGTTGAAAAACTGTTTTTT. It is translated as CASSSQGVEKLFF.

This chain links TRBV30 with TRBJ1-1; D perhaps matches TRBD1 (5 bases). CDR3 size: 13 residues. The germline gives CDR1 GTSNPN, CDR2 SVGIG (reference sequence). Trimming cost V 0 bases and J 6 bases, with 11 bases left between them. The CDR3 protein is CAWSVLGGAEAFF. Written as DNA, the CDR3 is TGTGCCTGGAGTGTACTTGGAGGGGCTGAAGCTTTCTTT.

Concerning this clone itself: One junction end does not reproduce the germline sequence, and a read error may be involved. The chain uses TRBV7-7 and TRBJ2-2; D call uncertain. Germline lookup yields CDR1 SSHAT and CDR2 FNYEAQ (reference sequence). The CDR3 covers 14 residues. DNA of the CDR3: TGTGCTAGCAGCTTGGGCAGATCGACCGGGGAGCTGTTTTTT. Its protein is CASSLGRSTGELFF.

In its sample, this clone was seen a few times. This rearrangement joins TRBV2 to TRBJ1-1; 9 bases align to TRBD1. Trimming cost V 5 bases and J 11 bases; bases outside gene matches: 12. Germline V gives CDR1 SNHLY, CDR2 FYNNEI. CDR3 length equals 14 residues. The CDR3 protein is CASSLGQGPTLAFF. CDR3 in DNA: TGTGCCAGCAGTCTAGGACAGGGGCCCACCCTGGCTTTCTTT. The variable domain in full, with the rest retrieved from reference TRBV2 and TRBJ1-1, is EPEVTQTPSHQVTQMGQEVILRCVPISNHLYFYWYRQILGQKVEFLVSFYNNEISEKSEIFDDQFSVERPDGSNFTLKIRSTKLEDSAMYFCASSLGQGPTLAFFGQGTRLTVV.